This T cell receptor beta chain was retrieved from a study of shared clonotypes between healthy human individuals. Using immunoSEQ multiplex PCR, the repertoire was profiled, and TCRdb retains in-frame clones only, with some absent. The table shows 700,000 or so clones, with more than 70% occurring only once. In germline, CDR1 is MDHEN, CDR2 SYDVKM. The CDR3 totals 15 residues. Trimming removed 4 bases from V and 1 base from J, with 11 bases in between. The source of this sequence is a woman younger than 45 in good health. The sample taken for sequencing was memory CD4+ T cells sorted from blood. Subset specified: CD45RA-negative fraction. V is TRBV28 and J is TRBJ2-1; no definite D call. The CDR3 nucleotides are TGTGCCAGCAGTTCAGAAACGGTGTCCTACAATGAGCAGTTCTTC. The encoded protein is CASSSETVSYNEQFF. Drawing the rest from reference TRBV28 and TRBJ2-1, the complete variable domain is DVKVTQSSRYLVKRTGEKVFLECVQDMDHENMFWYRQDPGLGLRLIYFSYDVKMKEKGDIPEGYSVSREKKERFSLILESASTNQTSMYLCASSSETVSYNEQFFGPGTRLTVL.